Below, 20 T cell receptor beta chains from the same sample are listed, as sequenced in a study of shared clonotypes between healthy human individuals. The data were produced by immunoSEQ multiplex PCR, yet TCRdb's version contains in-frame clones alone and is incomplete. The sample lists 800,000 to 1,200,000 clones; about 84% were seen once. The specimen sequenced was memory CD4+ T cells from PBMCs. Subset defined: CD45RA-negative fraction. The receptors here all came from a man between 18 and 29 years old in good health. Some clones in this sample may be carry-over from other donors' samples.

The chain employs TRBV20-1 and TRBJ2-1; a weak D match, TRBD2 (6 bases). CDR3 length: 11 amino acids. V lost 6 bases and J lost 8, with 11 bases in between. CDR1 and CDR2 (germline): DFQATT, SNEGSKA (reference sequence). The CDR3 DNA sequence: TGCAGTGCCTACTGGAGGGATGAGCAGTTCTTC. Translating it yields CSAYWRDEQFF.

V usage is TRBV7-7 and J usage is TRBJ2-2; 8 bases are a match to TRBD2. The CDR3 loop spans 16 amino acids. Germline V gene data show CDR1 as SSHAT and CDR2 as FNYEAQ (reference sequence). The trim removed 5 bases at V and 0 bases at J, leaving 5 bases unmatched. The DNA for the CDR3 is TGTGCCAGCAGCCAGGGGACTAGAGCGAACACCGGGGAGCTGTTTTTT. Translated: CASSQGTRANTGELFF.

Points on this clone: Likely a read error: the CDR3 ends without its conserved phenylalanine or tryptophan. As DNA, the CDR3 is TGTGCCAGCAGTCAGGCGGGGGTACTCTCTGGGGAGCTGTTTTCT. Encoded protein: CASSQAGVLSGELFS. The chain is built from TRBV6-5 and TRBJ2-2; 7 bases line up with TRBD2. The V and J ends lost 5 bases and 8 bases, in that order; junction bases with no gene match: 11. Germline CDR1 and CDR2: MNHEY and SVGAGI. There are 15 residues in the CDR3.

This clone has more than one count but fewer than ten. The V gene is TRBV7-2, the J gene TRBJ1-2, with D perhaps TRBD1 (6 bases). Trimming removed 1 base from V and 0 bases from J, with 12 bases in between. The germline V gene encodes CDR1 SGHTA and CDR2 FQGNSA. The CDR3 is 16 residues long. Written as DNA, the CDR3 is TGTGCCAGCAGCTTAGGACCGGACAGATCTAACTATGGCTACACCTTC. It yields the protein CASSLGPDRSNYGYTF.

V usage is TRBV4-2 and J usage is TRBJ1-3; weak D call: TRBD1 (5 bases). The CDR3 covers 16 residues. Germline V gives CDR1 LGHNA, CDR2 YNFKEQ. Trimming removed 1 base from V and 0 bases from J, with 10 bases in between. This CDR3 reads CASSQAVQGSGNTIYF. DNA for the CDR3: TGTGCCAGCAGCCAAGCGGTGCAGGGCTCTGGAAACACCATATATTTT.

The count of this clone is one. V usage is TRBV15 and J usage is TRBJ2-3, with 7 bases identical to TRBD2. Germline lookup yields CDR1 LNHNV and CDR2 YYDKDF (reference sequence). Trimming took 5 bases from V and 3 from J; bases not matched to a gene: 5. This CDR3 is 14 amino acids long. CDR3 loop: CATSLAGRTDTQYF. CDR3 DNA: TGTGCCACCAGCTTAGCGGGCCGGACAGATACGCAGTATTTT.

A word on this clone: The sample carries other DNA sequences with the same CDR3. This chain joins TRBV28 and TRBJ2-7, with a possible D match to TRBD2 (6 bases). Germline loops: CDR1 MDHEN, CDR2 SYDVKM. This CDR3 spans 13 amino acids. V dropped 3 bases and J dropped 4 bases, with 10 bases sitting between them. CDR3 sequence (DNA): TGTGCCAGCAGTTTTACGGGGAGGTACGAGCAGTACTTC. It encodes CASSFTGRYEQYF.

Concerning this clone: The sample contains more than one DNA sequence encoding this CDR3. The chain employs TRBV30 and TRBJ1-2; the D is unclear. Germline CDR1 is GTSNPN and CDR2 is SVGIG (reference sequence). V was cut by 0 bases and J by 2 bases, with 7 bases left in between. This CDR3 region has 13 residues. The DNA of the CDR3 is TGTGCCTGGAGTGTAGATTTGAACTATGGCTACACCTTC. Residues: CAWSVDLNYGYTF.

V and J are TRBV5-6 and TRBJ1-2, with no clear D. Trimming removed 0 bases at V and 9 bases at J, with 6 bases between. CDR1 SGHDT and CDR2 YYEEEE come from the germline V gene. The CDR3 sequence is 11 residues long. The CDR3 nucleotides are TGTGCCAGCAGCTTGGGTAGGAGCTACACCTTC. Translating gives CASSLGRSYTF.

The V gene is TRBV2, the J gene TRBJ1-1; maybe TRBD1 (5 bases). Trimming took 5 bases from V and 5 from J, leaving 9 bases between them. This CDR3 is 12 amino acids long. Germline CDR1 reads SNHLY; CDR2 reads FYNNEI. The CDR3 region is CASSQGWTEAFF. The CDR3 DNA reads TGTGCCAGCAGTCAGGGCTGGACTGAAGCTTTCTTT. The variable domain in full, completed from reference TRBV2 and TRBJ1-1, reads EPEVTQTPSHQVTQMGQEVILRCVPISNHLYFYWYRQILGQKVEFLVSFYNNEISEKSEIFDDQFSVERPDGSNFTLKIRSTKLEDSAMYFCASSQGWTEAFFGQGTRLTVV.

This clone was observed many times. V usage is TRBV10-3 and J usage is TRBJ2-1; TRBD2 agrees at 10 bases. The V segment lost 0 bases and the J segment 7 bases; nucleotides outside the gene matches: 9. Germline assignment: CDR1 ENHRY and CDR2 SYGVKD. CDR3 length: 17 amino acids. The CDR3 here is CAISESPASGRGNEQFF. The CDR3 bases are TGTGCCATCAGTGAGTCCCCTGCGAGCGGGAGGGGGAATGAGCAGTTCTTC.

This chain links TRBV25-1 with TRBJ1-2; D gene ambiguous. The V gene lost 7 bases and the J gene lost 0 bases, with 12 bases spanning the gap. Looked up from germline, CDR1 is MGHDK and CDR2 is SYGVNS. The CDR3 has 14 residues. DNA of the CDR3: TGTGCCAGCACCCCGGCAGTTTCTAACTATGGCTACACCTTC. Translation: CASTPAVSNYGYTF.

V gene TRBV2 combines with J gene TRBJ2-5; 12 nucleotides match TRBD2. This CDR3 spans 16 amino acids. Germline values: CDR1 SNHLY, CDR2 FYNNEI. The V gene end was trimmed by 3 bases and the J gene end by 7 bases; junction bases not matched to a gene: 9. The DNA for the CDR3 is TGTGCCAGCAGTGACGAGGGGACTAGCGGGCGAGGGACCCAGTACTTC. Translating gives CASSDEGTSGRGTQYF.

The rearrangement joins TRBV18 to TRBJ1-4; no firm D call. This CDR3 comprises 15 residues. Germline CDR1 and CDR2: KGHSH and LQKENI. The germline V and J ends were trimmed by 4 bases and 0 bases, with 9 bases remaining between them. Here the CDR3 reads CASSRGNPTNEKLFF. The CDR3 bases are TGTGCCAGCTCACGAGGGAACCCAACTAATGAAAAACTGTTTTTT.

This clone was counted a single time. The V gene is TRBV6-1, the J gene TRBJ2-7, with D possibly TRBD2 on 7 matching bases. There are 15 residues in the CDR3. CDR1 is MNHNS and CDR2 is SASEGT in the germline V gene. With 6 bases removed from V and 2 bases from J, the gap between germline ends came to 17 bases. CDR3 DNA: TGTGCCAGCAGGACGGCCCAAGGGGGGGCCTACGAGCAGTACTTC. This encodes CASRTAQGGAYEQYF.

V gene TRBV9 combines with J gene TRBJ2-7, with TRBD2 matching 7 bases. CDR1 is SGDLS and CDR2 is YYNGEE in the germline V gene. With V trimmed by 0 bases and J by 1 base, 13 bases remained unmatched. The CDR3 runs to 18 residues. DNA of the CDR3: TGTGCCAGCAGCGTAGAGTCGGTGGGAGGGCCCCCTTCCTACGAGCAGTACTTC. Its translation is CASSVESVGGPPSYEQYF.

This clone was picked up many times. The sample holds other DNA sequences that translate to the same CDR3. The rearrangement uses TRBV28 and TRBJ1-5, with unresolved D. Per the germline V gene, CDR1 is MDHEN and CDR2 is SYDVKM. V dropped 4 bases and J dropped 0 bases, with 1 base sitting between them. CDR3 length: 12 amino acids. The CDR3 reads CASSYSNQPQHF. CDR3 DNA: TGTGCCAGCAGTTATAGCAATCAGCCCCAGCATTTT. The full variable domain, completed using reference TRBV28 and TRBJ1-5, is DVKVTQSSRYLVKRTGEKVFLECVQDMDHENMFWYRQDPGLGLRLIYFSYDVKMKEKGDIPEGYSVSREKKERFSLILESASTNQTSMYLCASSYSNQPQHFGDGTRLSIL.

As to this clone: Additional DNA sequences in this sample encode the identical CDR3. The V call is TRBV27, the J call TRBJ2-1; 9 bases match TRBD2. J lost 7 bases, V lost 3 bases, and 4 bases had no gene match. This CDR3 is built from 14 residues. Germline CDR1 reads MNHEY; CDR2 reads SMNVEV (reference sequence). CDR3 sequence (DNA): TGTGCCAGCAGTTTTAGCGGGAGAGGAAATGAGCAGTTCTTC. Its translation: CASSFSGRGNEQFF.

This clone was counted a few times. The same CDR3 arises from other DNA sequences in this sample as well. The DNA for the CDR3 is TGTGCCAGCAGCCTGAGACTAGCGGGGAGGTCCTACGAGCAGTACTTC. It yields the protein CASSLRLAGRSYEQYF. The chain combines TRBV14 with TRBJ2-7; TRBD2 matches at 11 bases. The CDR3 is 16 amino acids. Per germline, CDR1 SGHDN and CDR2 FVKESK. The V segment lost 4 bases and the J segment 1 base; nucleotides outside the gene matches: 6.

CDR3 bases: TGCGCCAGCAGCTTGAGGGTCAACTATGGCTACACCTTC. This gives the protein CASSLRVNYGYTF. This sequence joins TRBV5-1 and TRBJ1-2, with D unresolved. V gave up 1 base and J gave up 2 bases, with 6 bases separating them. The germline V gene has CDR1 SGHRS and CDR2 YFSETQ. The CDR3 consists of 13 residues.